Sequencing of this TCR beta chain was carried out in a study of T-cell memory formation after mild COVID-19. Study-level information: TCR clusters showed largely donor specificity. Findings of the study overall: Later expanders leaned toward CD4+, whereas clones contracting from day 15 to 85 were balanced CD4/CD8.

Each CDR3 protein is one row after TCRdb ran MiXCR on the 5' RACE reads. The sample carries 200,000 or so distinct CDR3 sequences, around 9.5% recorded once. This clonotype was counted at least ten times. What it recognizes is unknown. Trimming removed 0 bases at V and 8 bases at J, with 19 bases between. The CDR3 runs to 16 residues. CDR1 and CDR2 (germline): LGHNA, YSLEER. This chain links TRBV4-3 with TRBJ1-2; D possibly corresponds to TRBD1 (5 bases). Sequenced: PBMCs or a T cell subset sorted from them (not recorded which). The clonotype comes from a man between 18 and 29 years old who had mild COVID-19 (a few samples of this study predate the infection). Cell type and time point are not known. The CDR3 bases are TGCGCCAGCAGCCAAGAGCTCGCCAGGGATGGATGGGGCTACACCTTC. Encoded protein: CASSQELARDGWGYTF.